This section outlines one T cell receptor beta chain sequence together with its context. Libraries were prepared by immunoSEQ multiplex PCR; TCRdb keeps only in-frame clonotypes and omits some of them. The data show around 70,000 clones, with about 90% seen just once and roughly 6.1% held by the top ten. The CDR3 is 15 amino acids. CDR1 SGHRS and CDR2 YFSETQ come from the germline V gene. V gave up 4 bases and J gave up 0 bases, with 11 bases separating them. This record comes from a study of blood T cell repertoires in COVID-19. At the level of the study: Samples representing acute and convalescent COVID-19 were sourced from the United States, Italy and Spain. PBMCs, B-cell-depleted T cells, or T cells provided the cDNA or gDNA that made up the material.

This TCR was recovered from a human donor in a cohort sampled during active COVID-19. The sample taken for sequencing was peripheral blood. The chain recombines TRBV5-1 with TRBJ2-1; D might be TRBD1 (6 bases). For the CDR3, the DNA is TGCGCCAGCAGCGCCGGGACACCCTCCTACAATGAGCAGTTCTTC. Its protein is CASSAGTPSYNEQFF.